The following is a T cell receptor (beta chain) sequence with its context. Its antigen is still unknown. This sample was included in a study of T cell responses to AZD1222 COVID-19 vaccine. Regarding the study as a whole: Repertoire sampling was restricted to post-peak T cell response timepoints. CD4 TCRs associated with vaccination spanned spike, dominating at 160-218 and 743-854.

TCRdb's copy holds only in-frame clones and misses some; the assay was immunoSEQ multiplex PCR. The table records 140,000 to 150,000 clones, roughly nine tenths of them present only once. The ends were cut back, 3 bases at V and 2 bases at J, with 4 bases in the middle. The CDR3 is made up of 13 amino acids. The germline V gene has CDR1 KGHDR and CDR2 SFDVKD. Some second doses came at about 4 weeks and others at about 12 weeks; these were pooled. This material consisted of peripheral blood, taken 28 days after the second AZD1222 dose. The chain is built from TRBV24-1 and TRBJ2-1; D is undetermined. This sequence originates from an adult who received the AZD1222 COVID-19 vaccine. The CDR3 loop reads CATSDSTYNEQFF. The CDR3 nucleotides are TGTGCCACCAGTGATAGTACCTACAATGAGCAGTTCTTC.